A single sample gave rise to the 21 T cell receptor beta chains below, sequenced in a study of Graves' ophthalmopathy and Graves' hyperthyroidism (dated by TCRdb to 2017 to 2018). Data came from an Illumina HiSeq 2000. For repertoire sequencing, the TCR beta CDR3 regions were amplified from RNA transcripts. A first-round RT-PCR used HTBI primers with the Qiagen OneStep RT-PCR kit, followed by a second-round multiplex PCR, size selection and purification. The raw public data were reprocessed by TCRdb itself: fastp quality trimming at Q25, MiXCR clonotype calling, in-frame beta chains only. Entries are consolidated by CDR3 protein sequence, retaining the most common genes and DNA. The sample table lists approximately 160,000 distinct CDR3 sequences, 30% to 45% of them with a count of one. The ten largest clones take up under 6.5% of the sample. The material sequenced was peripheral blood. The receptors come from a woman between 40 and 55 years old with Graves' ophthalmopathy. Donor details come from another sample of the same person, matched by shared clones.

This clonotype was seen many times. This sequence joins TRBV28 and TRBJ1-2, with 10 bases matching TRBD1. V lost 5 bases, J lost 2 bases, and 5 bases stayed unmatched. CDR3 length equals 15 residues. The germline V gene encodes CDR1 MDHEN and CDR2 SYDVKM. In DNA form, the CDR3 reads TGTGCCAGCAGTCCCGGGGGACAGGGGAACTATGGCTACACCTTC. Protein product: CASSPGGQGNYGYTF.

The CDR3 bases are TGTGCCAGCAGCCTGCCCGAGGTGAACACTGAAGCTTTCTTT. Translating it yields CASSLPEVNTEAFF. The V and J genes are TRBV2 and TRBJ1-1; D call uncertain. CDR1 is SNHLY and CDR2 is FYNNEI in the germline V gene. The CDR3 loop spans 14 amino acids. V lost 6 bases and J lost 0, with 11 bases in between.

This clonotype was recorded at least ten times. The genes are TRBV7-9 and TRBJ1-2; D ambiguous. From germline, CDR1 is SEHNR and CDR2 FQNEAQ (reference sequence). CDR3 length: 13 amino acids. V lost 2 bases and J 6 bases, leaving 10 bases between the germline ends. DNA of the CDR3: TGTGCCAGCAGCTTATTGGGGAATCATGGCTACACCTTC. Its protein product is CASSLLGNHGYTF. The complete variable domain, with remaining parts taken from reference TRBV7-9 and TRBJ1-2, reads DTGVSQNPRHKITKRGQNVTFRCDPISEHNRLYWYRQTLGQGPEFLTYFQNEAQLEKSRLLSDRFSAERPKGSFSTLEIQRTEQGDSAMYLCASSLLGNHGYTFGSGTRLTVV.

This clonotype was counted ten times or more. CDR3 DNA sequence: TGTGCCAGCAGCGTCGGCACAGGGGGCGGGGAGACCCAGTACTTC. The encoded protein is CASSVGTGGGETQYF. The chain combines TRBV9 with TRBJ2-5; 9 bases agree with TRBD1. With 2 bases clipped from V and 5 bases from J, the junction kept 7 bases outside the gene matches. The length of the CDR3 is 15 residues. The V gene's germline CDR1 is SGDLS and CDR2 YYNGEE.

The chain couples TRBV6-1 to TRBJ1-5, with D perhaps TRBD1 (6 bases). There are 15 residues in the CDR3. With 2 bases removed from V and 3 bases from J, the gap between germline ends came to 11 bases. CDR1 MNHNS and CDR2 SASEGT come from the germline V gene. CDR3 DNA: TGTGCCAGCAGTGAACAACAGGGTACCAATCAGCCCCAGCATTTT. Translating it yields CASSEQQGTNQPQHF.

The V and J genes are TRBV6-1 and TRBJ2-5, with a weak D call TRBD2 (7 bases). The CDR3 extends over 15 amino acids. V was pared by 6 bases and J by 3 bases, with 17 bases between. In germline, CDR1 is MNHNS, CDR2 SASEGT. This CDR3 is CASSNRGAAEETQYF. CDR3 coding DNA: TGTGCCAGCAGCAACCGGGGGGCAGCGGAAGAGACCCAGTACTTC.

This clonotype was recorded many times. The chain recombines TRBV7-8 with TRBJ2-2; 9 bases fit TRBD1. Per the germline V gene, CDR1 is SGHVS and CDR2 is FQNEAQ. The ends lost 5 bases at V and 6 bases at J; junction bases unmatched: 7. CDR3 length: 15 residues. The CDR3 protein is CASSGRDRVAGELFF. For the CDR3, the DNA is TGTGCCAGCAGCGGGCGGGACAGGGTTGCCGGGGAGCTGTTTTTT.

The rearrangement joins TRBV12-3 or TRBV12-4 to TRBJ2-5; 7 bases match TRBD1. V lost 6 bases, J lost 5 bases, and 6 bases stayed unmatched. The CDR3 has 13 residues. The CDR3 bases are TGTGCCAGCAGGACAGGGCCAGGGGAGACCCAGTACTTC. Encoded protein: CASRTGPGETQYF.

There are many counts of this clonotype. The CDR3 coding sequence is TGTGCCAGCAGCTTAGCGAGTTGGAATGGCAGAGCCAAAAACATTCAGTACTTC. It is translated as CASSLASWNGRAKNIQYF. The chain employs TRBV7-2 and TRBJ2-4; D ambiguous. The CDR3 length is 18 residues. The germline CDR1 and CDR2 sequences are SGHTA and FQGNSA. V dropped 0 bases and J dropped 0 bases, with 15 bases sitting between them.

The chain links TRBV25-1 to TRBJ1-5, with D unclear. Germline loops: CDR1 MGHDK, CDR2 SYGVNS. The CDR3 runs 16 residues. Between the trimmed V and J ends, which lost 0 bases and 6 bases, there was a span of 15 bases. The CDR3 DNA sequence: TGTGCCAGCAGTGAATATCACCAACCCGACGGTCAGCCCCAGCATTTT. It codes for CASSEYHQPDGQPQHF.

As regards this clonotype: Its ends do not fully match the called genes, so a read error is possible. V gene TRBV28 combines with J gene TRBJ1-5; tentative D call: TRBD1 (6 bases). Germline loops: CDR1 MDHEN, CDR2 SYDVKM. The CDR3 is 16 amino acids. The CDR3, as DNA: TGTGCCAGCAGTTTACCCCCAGGGACACACAATCAGCTCCAGCATTTT. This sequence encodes CASSLPPGTHNQLQHF.

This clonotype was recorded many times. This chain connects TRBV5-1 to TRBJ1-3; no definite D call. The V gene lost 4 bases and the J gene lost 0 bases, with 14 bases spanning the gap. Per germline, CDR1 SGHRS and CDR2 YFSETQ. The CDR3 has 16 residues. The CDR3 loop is CASSVQPGSSGNTIYF. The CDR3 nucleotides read TGCGCCAGCAGCGTGCAGCCGGGGAGCTCTGGAAACACCATATATTTT.

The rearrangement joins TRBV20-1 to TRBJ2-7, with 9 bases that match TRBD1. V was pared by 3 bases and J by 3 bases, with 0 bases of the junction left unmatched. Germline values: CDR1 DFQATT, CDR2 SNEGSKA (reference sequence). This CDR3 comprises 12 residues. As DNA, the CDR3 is TGCAGTGCTAGGACAGGGGGCTACGAGCAGTACTTC. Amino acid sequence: CSARTGGYEQYF.

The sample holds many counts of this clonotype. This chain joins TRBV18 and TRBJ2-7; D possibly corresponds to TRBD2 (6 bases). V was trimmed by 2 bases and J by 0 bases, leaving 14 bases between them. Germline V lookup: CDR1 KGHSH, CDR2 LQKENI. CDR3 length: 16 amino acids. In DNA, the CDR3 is TGTGCCAGCTCACCAAAAGGGACTTCAAGCTCCTACGAGCAGTACTTC. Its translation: CASSPKGTSSSYEQYF.

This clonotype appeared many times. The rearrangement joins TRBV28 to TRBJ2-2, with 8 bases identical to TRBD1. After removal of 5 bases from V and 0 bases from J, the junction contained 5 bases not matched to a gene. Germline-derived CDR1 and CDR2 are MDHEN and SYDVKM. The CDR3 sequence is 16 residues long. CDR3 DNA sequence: TGTGCCAGCAGTGCCCAGGGGGCTGCGAACACCGGGGAGCTGTTTTTT. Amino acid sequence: CASSAQGAANTGELFF. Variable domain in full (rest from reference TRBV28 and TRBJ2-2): DVKVTQSSRYLVKRTGEKVFLECVQDMDHENMFWYRQDPGLGLRLIYFSYDVKMKEKGDIPEGYSVSREKKERFSLILESASTNQTSMYLCASSAQGAANTGELFFGEGSRLTVL.

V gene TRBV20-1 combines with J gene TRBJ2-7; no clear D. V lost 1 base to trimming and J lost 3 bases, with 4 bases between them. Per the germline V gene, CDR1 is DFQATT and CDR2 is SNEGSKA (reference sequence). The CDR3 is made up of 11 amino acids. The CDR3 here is CSARGNYEQYF. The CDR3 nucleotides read TGCAGTGCTAGAGGAAACTACGAGCAGTACTTC.

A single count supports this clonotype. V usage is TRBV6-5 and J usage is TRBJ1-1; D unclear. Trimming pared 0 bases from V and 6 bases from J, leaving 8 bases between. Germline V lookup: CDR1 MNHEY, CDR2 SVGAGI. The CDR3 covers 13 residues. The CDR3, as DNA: TGTGCCAGCAGTTACTCAGGTACCGCTGAAGCTTTCTTT. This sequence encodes CASSYSGTAEAFF.

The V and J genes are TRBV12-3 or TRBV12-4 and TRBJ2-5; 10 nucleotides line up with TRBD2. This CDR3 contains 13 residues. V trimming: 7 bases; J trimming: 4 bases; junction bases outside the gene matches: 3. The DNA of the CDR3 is TGTGCCAGCACCTTAGCGGGAGGAGAGACCCAGTACTTC. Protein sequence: CASTLAGGETQYF.

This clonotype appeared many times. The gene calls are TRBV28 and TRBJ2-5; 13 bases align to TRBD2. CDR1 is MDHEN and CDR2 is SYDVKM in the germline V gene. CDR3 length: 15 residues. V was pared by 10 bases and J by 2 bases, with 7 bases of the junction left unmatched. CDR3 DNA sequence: TGTGCCAACTCAAAGACTAGCGGGGGGCAAGAGACCCAGTACTTC. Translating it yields CANSKTSGGQETQYF.

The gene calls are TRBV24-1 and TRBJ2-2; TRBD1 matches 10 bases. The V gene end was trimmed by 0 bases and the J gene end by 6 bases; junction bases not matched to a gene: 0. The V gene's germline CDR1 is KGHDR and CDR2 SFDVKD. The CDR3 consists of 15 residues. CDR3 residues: CATSDLGQGAGELFF. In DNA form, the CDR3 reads TGTGCCACCAGTGATTTGGGACAGGGGGCCGGGGAGCTGTTTTTT.

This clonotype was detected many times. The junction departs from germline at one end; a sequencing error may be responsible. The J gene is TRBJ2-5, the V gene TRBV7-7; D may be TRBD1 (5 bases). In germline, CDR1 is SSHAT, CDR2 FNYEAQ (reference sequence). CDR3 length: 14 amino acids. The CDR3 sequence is CASSPGQGQETQYF. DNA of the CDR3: TGTGCTAGCAGCCCCGGTCAGGGTCAAGAGACCCAGTACTTC.